Many counts were recorded for the clone carrying this T cell receptor beta chain. The CDR3 extends over 15 amino acids. Trimming cost V 2 bases and J 5 bases; bases outside gene matches: 4. Germline loops: CDR1 SGDLS, CDR2 YYNGEE. The data were obtained in a study of T cells in Graves' hyperthyroidism and ophthalmopathy. No progression to ophthalmopathy during 18 months of follow-up defined stable disease. Patients were excluded because of uncontrolled infection, other autoimmune disease, pregnancy or lactation. Authors of the study amplified TCR beta CDR3 regions from RNA transcripts. With the HTBI primer set, the TCR CDR3 went through a first round of RT-PCR. A single record per CDR3 protein comes from TCRdb applying MiXCR to the multiplex PCR reads. The sample lists 610,000 or so distinct CDR3 sequences, 46% occurring once.

This chain joins TRBV9 and TRBJ2-5; 12 bases match TRBD2. The clonotype originates from a young woman with Graves' hyperthyroidism. Input material: peripheral blood or thyroid tissue (not recorded which). The CDR3, as DNA: TGTGCCAGCAGCGTCGGACTAGCGGGAAGCGAGACCCAGTACTTC. As protein: CASSVGLAGSETQYF.